The clone carrying this T cell receptor beta chain was recorded only once. With a much larger clone just one base away, this may be a read error. Per sample, at least 5 micrograms of total RNA were extracted. This CDR3 has 12 amino acids. Germline V CDR1 and CDR2: MDHEN, SYDVKM. This sample was included in a study of blood T cells in healthy people across ages. Together with a sample-barcoded 5' primer, a J-beta primer mix was included in a second PCR lasting about 6 to 12 cycles. TCRdb redid the calling of the 5' RACE reads with MiXCR, one entry per CDR3 protein. Seen here are hundreds of thousands of distinct CDR3 sequences, about 30% observed once, and the top ten hold 15%.

This clonotype was obtained from a woman of 80 years or more in good health. The sample taken for sequencing was blood. The rearrangement uses TRBV28 and TRBJ2-1; D is uncertain. CDR3 region: CACSSNHNEQFF. The CDR3 bases are TGTGCCTGCAGCTCCAACCACAATGAGCAGTTCTTC.